The 20 T cell receptor beta chains given below trace back to one sample, sequenced in a study of CD4 T cells in relation to SARS-CoV-2 and coronaviruses. Their antigen targets remain unknown. The unexposed donors gave CD4+ T cells in about 2011-2019, prior to COVID-19. The cells were cultured for about ten days before CD4+ T cells were isolated. Repertoires were generated with immunoSEQ multiplex PCR, while TCRdb's copy carries only in-frame clones and drops some. The sample holds roughly 10,000 clones, roughly 77% seen once. Sequencing was performed on CD4+ T cells from PBMCs, cultured in vitro. Every receptor here comes from a human donor in good health.

This chain connects TRBV6-6 to TRBJ1-1; D gene uncertain. The CDR3 has 13 amino acids. Germline V lookup: CDR1 MNHNY, CDR2 SVGAGI (reference sequence). The germline V and J ends were trimmed by 3 bases and 3 bases, with 8 bases remaining between them. This CDR3 is CASSYRVHTEAFF. CDR3 DNA: TGTGCCAGCAGTTATAGGGTCCACACTGAAGCTTTCTTT.

The chain combines TRBV20-1 with TRBJ2-1; unclear D gene. V was pared by 3 bases and J by 6 bases, with 12 bases between. There are 13 residues in the CDR3. Germline assignment: CDR1 DFQATT and CDR2 SNEGSKA (reference sequence). CDR3 loop: CSASLVGGNEQFF. The CDR3 DNA follows: TGCAGTGCTAGTCTAGTCGGTGGCAATGAGCAGTTCTTC.

This rearrangement joins TRBV5-1 to TRBJ1-3; D possibly corresponds to TRBD1 (5 bases). The germline gives CDR1 SGHRS, CDR2 YFSETQ. Trimming took 1 base from V and 1 from J, leaving 18 bases between them. This CDR3 comprises 18 residues. The CDR3 sequence is CASSLWAGKDISGNTIYF. As DNA, the CDR3 is TGCGCCAGCAGCTTGTGGGCAGGGAAGGATATTTCTGGAAACACCATATATTTT.

A few counts support this clone. This rearrangement joins TRBV29-1 to TRBJ1-5, with TRBD1 as a possible D gene (5 bases). The CDR3 runs 12 residues. Per germline, CDR1 SQVTM and CDR2 ANQGSEA. Trimming shortened V by 4 bases and J by 1 base, and 5 bases separated the two germline ends. The CDR3 loop reads CSVGGSNQPQHF. The DNA of the CDR3 is TGCAGCGTTGGGGGCAGCAATCAGCCCCAGCATTTT.

The J gene is TRBJ2-1, the V gene TRBV7-9; D gene ambiguous. The V and J ends lost 7 bases and 3 bases respectively, with 7 bases between them. The CDR3 totals 12 residues. Germline V lookup: CDR1 SEHNR, CDR2 FQNEAQ (reference sequence). As DNA, the CDR3 is TGTGCCAGCAAGGGCATCTACAATGAGCAGTTCTTC. Translation gives CASKGIYNEQFF.

V and J are TRBV7-9 and TRBJ1-2; no reliable D call. V gave up 5 bases and J gave up 0 bases, with 16 bases separating them. The CDR3 has 16 residues. Germline V gene sequence: CDR1 SEHNR, CDR2 FQNEAQ (reference sequence). CDR3 bases: TGTGCCAGCAGCCCATCCCGGGTGGCTTCTAACTATGGCTACACCTTC. Encoded protein: CASSPSRVASNYGYTF. The complete variable domain, with remaining parts taken from reference TRBV7-9 and TRBJ1-2, reads DTGVSQNPRHKITKRGQNVTFRCDPISEHNRLYWYRQTLGQGPEFLTYFQNEAQLEKSRLLSDRFSAERPKGSFSTLEIQRTEQGDSAMYLCASSPSRVASNYGYTFGSGTRLTVV.

The chain carries TRBV4-1 and TRBJ2-7, with D possibly being TRBD1 (6 bases). The CDR3 is made up of 14 amino acids. V shed 2 bases and J shed 6 bases, with 14 bases lying between them. Germline CDR1 reads MGHRA; CDR2 reads YSYEKL. The CDR3 nucleotides read TGCGCCAGCAGCCAAAGTCCGGGACAACCCGAGCAGTACTTC. Protein product: CASSQSPGQPEQYF.

The chain couples TRBV3-1 (or the pseudogene TRBV3-2) to TRBJ2-1; tentatively, D is TRBD1 (5 bases). CDR1 and CDR2 from the germline V gene are LGHDT and YNNKEL (reference sequence). V was clipped by 3 bases and J by 5 bases, with 17 bases between them. CDR3 length: 16 residues. The CDR3 bases are TGTGCCAGCAGCCAGGATCTCGCTCAGGGAAACAATGAGCAGTTCTTC. It specifies CASSQDLAQGNNEQFF.

In its sample, this clone was seen a few times. The V gene is TRBV7-7, the J gene TRBJ2-2, with 7 nucleotides matching TRBD2. V trimming: 8 bases; J trimming: 4 bases; junction bases outside the gene matches: 1. The CDR3 runs to 12 residues. Germline loops: CDR1 SSHAT, CDR2 FNYEAQ (reference sequence). This chain's CDR3 is CASAGVTGELFF. CDR3 DNA sequence: TGTGCCAGCGCGGGAGTCACCGGGGAGCTGTTTTTT.

This chain joins TRBV5-1 and TRBJ2-5; 8 bases match TRBD1. J lost 1 base, V lost 0 bases, and 2 bases had no gene match. The CDR3 contains 15 residues. Germline V gene sequence: CDR1 SGHRS, CDR2 YFSETQ. The CDR3 sequence: CASSLDRGIQETQYF. For the CDR3, the DNA is TGCGCCAGCAGCTTGGACAGGGGGATCCAAGAGACCCAGTACTTC.

The rearrangement joins TRBV7-2 to TRBJ2-7, with TRBD1 identical over 8 bases. This CDR3 contains 15 residues. Trimming took 3 bases from V and 0 from J; bases not matched to a gene: 4. Germline V gene sequence: CDR1 SGHTA, CDR2 FQGNSA. This CDR3 is CASSFGQGSSYEQYF. CDR3 DNA: TGTGCCAGCAGCTTCGGACAGGGAAGCTCCTACGAGCAGTACTTC.

On this clone itself: The junction does not match germline at one end; this may be a read error. The genes are TRBV12-3 or TRBV12-4 and TRBJ1-1; D gene unclear. The CDR3 totals 12 residues. CDR3 in DNA: TGTGCCAGCAGTTTATACCGACGACCCCAGTCCTTT. Translation gives CASSLYRRPQSF.

The chain joins TRBV9 to TRBJ2-2; the D is unclear. CDR3 length equals 16 residues. Germline V gene data show CDR1 as SGDLS and CDR2 as YYNGEE. V was trimmed by 0 bases and J by 3 bases, leaving 12 bases between them. Here the CDR3 DNA reads TGTGCCAGCAGCGTAGAGCCGGGCCGGGACACCGGGGAGCTGTTTTTT. Its protein product is CASSVEPGRDTGELFF.

The chain combines TRBV7-8 with TRBJ2-1; 8 nucleotides line up with TRBD1. This CDR3 is 14 amino acids long. Germline V gives CDR1 SGHVS, CDR2 FQNEAQ. Losses at the gene ends were 1 base for V and 7 bases for J; bases not matched to a gene: 3. The DNA of the CDR3 is TGTGCCAGCAGCTTAGGGGACAGGAGTAATGAGCAGTTCTTC. Translation: CASSLGDRSNEQFF.

The V and J genes are TRBV11-2 and TRBJ2-7; TRBD2 matches at 10 bases. With 5 bases clipped from V and 6 bases from J, the junction kept 13 bases outside the gene matches. This CDR3 region has 16 residues. Germline V gene sequence: CDR1 SGHAT, CDR2 FQNNGV. In nucleotides, the CDR3 is TGTGCCAGCAGCCGAGGTGAAGCGGGAGGGTTCAGCGAGCAGTACTTC. As protein: CASSRGEAGGFSEQYF.

The chain employs TRBV5-4 and TRBJ2-3, with D possibly TRBD2 on 6 matching bases. Trimming pared 0 bases from V and 7 bases from J, leaving 15 bases between. This CDR3 has 15 residues. CDR1 SGHNT and CDR2 YYREEE come from the germline V gene (reference sequence). CDR3 loop: CASSLEARGAYTQYF. The CDR3 coding sequence is TGTGCCAGCAGCTTGGAGGCGCGGGGTGCCTATACGCAGTATTTT.

The CDR3 here is CASSQDRVRAPNTEAFF. CDR3 DNA sequence: TGCGCCAGCAGCCAAGATCGAGTCAGGGCCCCCAACACTGAAGCTTTCTTT. The chain has TRBV4-3 and TRBJ1-1, with D possibly TRBD1 on 5 matching bases. Germline CDR1 LGHNA, CDR2 YSLEER. V was shortened by 0 bases and J by 2 bases, with 16 bases between the two germline ends. This CDR3 spans 17 amino acids.

The count of this clone is one. The CDR3 sequence: CASSFSAGLPHEQYF. In nucleotides, the CDR3 is TGTGCCAGCAGCTTTAGCGCGGGCCTACCCCACGAGCAGTACTTC. The chain uses TRBV5-6 and TRBJ2-7; weak D call: TRBD2 (5 bases). Germline values: CDR1 SGHDT, CDR2 YYEEEE. V gave up 2 bases and J gave up 5 bases, with 17 bases separating them. The CDR3 sequence is 15 residues long. Drawing the rest from reference TRBV5-6 and TRBJ2-7, the complete variable domain is DAGVTQSPTHLIKTRGQQVTLRCSPKSGHDTVSWYQQALGQGPQFIFQYYEEEERQRGNFPDRFSGHQFPNYSSELNVNALLLGDSALYLCASSFSAGLPHEQYFGPGTRLTVT.

The chain combines TRBV4-3 with TRBJ1-3; D gene ambiguous. The CDR3 covers 15 residues. Germline CDR1 reads LGHNA; CDR2 reads YSLEER. Between the trimmed V and J ends, which lost 7 bases and 0 bases, there was a span of 13 bases. CDR3 bases: TGCGCCAGCAACCCCGCCCGAGGCTCTGGAAACACCATATATTTT. Translation gives CASNPARGSGNTIYF.

The chain combines TRBV6-2 or TRBV6-3 with TRBJ1-2; 8 nucleotides agree with TRBD1. From germline, CDR1 is MNHEY and CDR2 SVGEGT. This CDR3 is built from 17 residues. Losses at the gene ends were 0 bases for V and 4 bases for J; bases not matched to a gene: 10. DNA of the CDR3: TGTGCCAGCAGTTACTCTGGCCAGGGGGCCCTTTTCTATGGCTACACCTTC. Protein sequence: CASSYSGQGALFYGYTF.